This TCR beta chain was identified during a study of regulatory T cells in long-lasting Graves disease. Looking at the study overall: Persistent Graves' disease required over 5 years of antithyroid drugs and positive TSH receptor antibodies.

CDR3 length: 14 residues. Germline values: CDR1 SGHAT, CDR2 FQDESV (reference sequence). The V segment lost 5 bases and the J segment 1 base; nucleotides outside the gene matches: 2. Sequencing libraries for TCR beta were prepared with iRepertoire HTBI primers and Arm-PCR of CDR3 regions. From the multiplex PCR reads, TCRdb called clonotypes with MiXCR, one entry per CDR3 protein. Altogether 310,000 or so distinct CDR3 sequences are present, around 23% being singletons, with the ten largest covering around 50%. This clonotype showed up many times. The time point is: persistent/refractory GD, antithyroid drugs over 5 years with positive TRAb. With RNA extracted from PBMCs as input, the TCR library was made.

Sequencing was performed on peripheral blood mononuclear cells (PBMCs), taken when the disease was refractory, from a patient treated with antithyroid drugs. This sequence originates from a female donor with Graves disease. The rearrangement joins TRBV11-1 to TRBJ2-7; 10 bases map to TRBD1. CDR3 residues: CASSRTGGSYEQYF. CDR3 nucleotides: TGTGCCAGCAGCCGGACAGGGGGTTCCTACGAGCAGTACTTC.